The subject of this entry is one TCR beta chain. The antigen remains unidentified. The source of the sample is a study of PD-1 blockade in classical Hodgkin lymphoma. Whole-study findings and limits: Newly diagnosed patients were said to have less baseline TCR diversity than healthy donors did. No one has yet defined what causes the repertoire differences, which may be disease activity or prior therapy.

Sequencing was performed with immunoSEQ multiplex PCR; in TCRdb, only in-frame clones are kept and a portion is missing. The sample carries approximately 35,000 clones, 80% to 90% recorded once. The time point was: newly diagnosed, previously untreated cHL patient sample. Magnetic negative selection was used to purify CD4+ T cells from PBMCs that had been thawed. Comparison samples consisted of PBMCs from newly diagnosed, untreated classical Hodgkin lymphoma. There are 16 residues in the CDR3. V was cut by 2 bases and J by 8 bases, with 19 bases left in between. The V gene's germline CDR1 is MDHEN and CDR2 SYDVKM.

The genes are TRBV28 and TRBJ1-5; perhaps TRBD1 as D (6 bases). The material sequenced was CD4+ T cells from blood. The sequence was collected from a human donor with classical Hodgkin lymphoma. CDR3 amino acids: CASSLPSVLRGEPQHF. In DNA, the CDR3 is TGTGCCAGCAGTTTACCCTCCGTTCTAAGGGGGGAGCCCCAGCATTTT. Looking up the rest from reference TRBV28 and TRBJ1-5 gives the full variable domain: DVKVTQSSRYLVKRTGEKVFLECVQDMDHENMFWYRQDPGLGLRLIYFSYDVKMKEKGDIPEGYSVSREKKERFSLILESASTNQTSMYLCASSLPSVLRGEPQHFGDGTRLSIL.